These 29 T cell receptor beta chains were all obtained from the same sample, sequenced in a study of Ad26.COV2.S vaccination and SARS-CoV-2 variants. Described treatment: some 20 received Ad26.COV2.S at low or high dose, single or two shots; roughly five received placebo; per-sample allocation not given. Sampling happened 63 days after the first vaccine or placebo injection. Profiled with immunoSEQ multiplex PCR; TCRdb holds only in-frame clones, not every one. The sample has 300,000 to 400,000 clones, around nine tenths seen once. The sequenced sample was peripheral blood, obtained in a trial of Ad26.COV2.S vaccine versus placebo. These receptors originate from a person between 18 and 65 years old who received the Ad26.COV2.S COVID-19 vaccine or a placebo.

The J gene is TRBJ1-1, the V gene TRBV4-2; 7 bases match TRBD1. Per germline, CDR1 LGHNA and CDR2 YNFKEQ. V shed 2 bases, J shed 9 bases, and the junction held 12 bases outside the gene matches. This CDR3 region has 15 residues. This CDR3 is CASSQPQDRSDQAFF. DNA of the CDR3: TGTGCCAGCAGCCAACCGCAGGACAGGAGTGATCAAGCTTTCTTT.

The sample holds one count of this clone. The CDR3 DNA reads TGTGCCAGTACCGGGACTAGCGGCCGGGACAATGAGCAGTTCTTC. Encoded protein: CASTGTSGRDNEQFF. This chain joins TRBV13 and TRBJ2-1; 11 nucleotides agree with TRBD2. This CDR3 has 15 residues. With 9 bases clipped from V and 5 bases from J, the junction kept 9 bases outside the gene matches. Germline V gene data show CDR1 as PRHDT and CDR2 as FYEKMQ (reference sequence).

The rearrangement links TRBV5-1 to TRBJ2-7; D is ambiguous. The CDR3 sequence is 14 residues long. Germline-derived CDR1 and CDR2 are SGHRS and YFSETQ. V was cut by 5 bases and J by 5 bases, with 17 bases left in between. The CDR3 here is CASSPRSFPDEQYF. Here the CDR3 DNA reads TGCGCCAGCAGTCCGAGGTCGTTTCCAGACGAGCAGTACTTC.

The genes are TRBV7-3 and TRBJ2-7, with 8 bases lining up with TRBD2. V lost 1 base, J lost 0 bases, and 5 bases stayed unmatched. The germline gives CDR1 SGHTA, CDR2 FQGTGA. The CDR3 is made up of 16 amino acids. The CDR3 nucleotides read TGTGCCAGCAGCTTAAACCCTAGCGGGTCCTCCTACGAGCAGTACTTC. Its translation: CASSLNPSGSSYEQYF.

The V and J genes are TRBV5-1 and TRBJ2-1; weak D call: TRBD2 (5 bases). This CDR3 has 15 amino acids. Looked up from germline, CDR1 is SGHRS and CDR2 is YFSETQ. Deletions cut 6 bases from V and 0 bases from J, with 13 bases between. This CDR3 is CASNSGEFSYNEQFF. The CDR3 region has the DNA TGCGCCAGCAACTCCGGGGAATTCTCCTACAATGAGCAGTTCTTC.

The V gene is TRBV13, the J gene TRBJ2-3, with D unresolved. Germline V gives CDR1 PRHDT, CDR2 FYEKMQ (reference sequence). The V end lost 2 bases, the J end lost 0 bases, and 3 bases lay between the germline ends. The CDR3 has 13 residues. The CDR3 bases are TGTGCCAGCAGCTTATCGAGCACAGATACGCAGTATTTT. Protein: CASSLSSTDTQYF.

In its sample, this clone was seen a few times. The chain links TRBV5-1 to TRBJ1-5, with TRBD1 matching 7 bases. The V gene end was trimmed by 1 base and the J gene end by 4 bases; junction bases not matched to a gene: 2. From germline, CDR1 is SGHRS and CDR2 YFSETQ. CDR3 length: 14 amino acids. The CDR3 bases are TGCGCCAGCAGCTTGACAGGGGATAATCAGCCCCAGCATTTT. Its protein product is CASSLTGDNQPQHF.

The chain employs TRBV9 and TRBJ2-7; no clear D. This CDR3 region has 13 residues. Germline V lookup: CDR1 SGDLS, CDR2 YYNGEE. V shed 4 bases and J shed 3 bases, with 11 bases lying between them. The CDR3 DNA reads as TGTGCCAGCAGCCCGGACGAAAACTACGAGCAGTACTTC. Translated, it gives CASSPDENYEQYF. Based on the CDR3 plus reference TRBV9 and TRBJ2-7, the full variable domain is DSGVTQTPKHLITATGQRVTLRCSPRSGDLSVYWYQQSLDQGLQFLIQYYNGEERAKGNILERFSAQQFPDLHSELNLSSLELGDSALYFCASSPDENYEQYFGPGTRLTVT.

The rearrangement uses TRBV30 and TRBJ1-5; no definite D call. V lost 2 bases to trimming and J lost 1 base, with 18 bases between them. This CDR3 is 17 amino acids long. The germline gives CDR1 GTSNPN, CDR2 SVGIG (reference sequence). CDR3 sequence: CAWSPDLLTKSNQPQHF. In DNA form, the CDR3 reads TGTGCCTGGAGTCCGGACCTTCTCACGAAAAGCAATCAGCCCCAGCATTTT. The entire variable domain, with the rest obtained from reference TRBV30 and TRBJ1-5, is as follows: SQTIHQWPATLVQPVGSPLSLECTVEGTSNPNLYWYRQAAGRGLQLLFYSVGIGQISSEVPQNLSASRPQDRQFILSSKKLLLSDSGFYLCAWSPDLLTKSNQPQHFGDGTRLSIL.

The CDR3 nucleotides read TGCGCCAGCAGCGGGGGACAGGATAATGAAAAACTGTTTTTT. As protein: CASSGGQDNEKLFF. The J gene is TRBJ1-4, the V gene TRBV5-1, with 8 bases lining up with TRBD1. The CDR3 covers 14 residues. Germline V CDR1 and CDR2: SGHRS, YFSETQ. J gave up 4 bases and V 4 bases, and 3 bases lay outside the gene matches.

This CDR3 reads CASSIRDSGNTIYF. For the CDR3, the DNA is TGTGCCAGCAGCATAAGGGACTCTGGAAACACCATATATTTT. The chain joins TRBV7-8 to TRBJ1-3; D gene unclear. Germline lookup yields CDR1 SGHVS and CDR2 FQNEAQ. This CDR3 contains 14 residues. Trimming stripped 5 bases from V and 0 bases from J, with 8 bases between.

The chain couples TRBV11-1 to TRBJ2-7; 7 bases line up with TRBD2. This CDR3 spans 15 amino acids. Germline CDR1 is SGHAT and CDR2 is FQDESV (reference sequence). V gave up 3 bases and J gave up 0 bases; unmatched junction bases: 5. The CDR3 is CASSFGGGSSYEQYF. For the CDR3, the DNA is TGTGCCAGCAGCTTCGGCGGGGGAAGCTCCTACGAGCAGTACTTC.

The chain carries TRBV27 and TRBJ1-1; D remains unclear. Per germline, CDR1 MNHEY and CDR2 SMNVEV (reference sequence). Trimming removed 0 bases at V and 4 bases at J, with 6 bases between. The CDR3 runs 13 residues. The CDR3 nucleotides read TGTGCCAGCAGTTTATCGGGGTTCACTGAAGCTTTCTTT. This encodes CASSLSGFTEAFF.

This clone was observed once. The chain has TRBV7-2 and TRBJ2-2; no clear D gene. Germline-derived CDR1 and CDR2 are SGHTA and FQGNSA. The CDR3 runs to 16 residues. V gave up 1 base and J gave up 2 bases, with 11 bases separating them. The CDR3: CASSLVSSLNTGELFF. The CDR3 DNA follows: TGTGCCAGCAGCTTAGTCTCCAGCCTTAACACCGGGGAGCTGTTTTTT.

The chain is built from TRBV11-3 and TRBJ2-1, with D possibly being TRBD1 (6 bases). Trimming left V 0 bases short and J 6 bases short, with 15 bases between. CDR1 and CDR2 (germline): SGHNT, YENEEA. The CDR3 spans 16 residues. The CDR3 sequence: CASSLERDTGFNEQFF. DNA for the CDR3: TGTGCCAGCAGCTTAGAGAGGGACACAGGGTTCAATGAGCAGTTCTTC.

The V call is TRBV7-9, the J call TRBJ2-5, with D hard to call. V dropped 4 bases and J dropped 3 bases, with 6 bases sitting between them. Germline V lookup: CDR1 SEHNR, CDR2 FQNEAQ (reference sequence). The CDR3 extends over 12 amino acids. The CDR3: CASSYIKETQYF. Written as DNA, the CDR3 is TGTGCCAGCAGCTACATCAAAGAGACCCAGTACTTC.

The chain recombines TRBV12-5 with TRBJ2-1; D is uncertain. This CDR3 spans 12 amino acids. Germline V gene data show CDR1 as LGHNT and CDR2 as FRNRAP. DNA for the CDR3: TGTGCCGAACTCTATAGAGACAATGAGCAGTTCTTC. Translated: CAELYRDNEQFF.

The chain employs TRBV7-3 and TRBJ2-5, with D possibly called TRBD1 or TRBD2 (6 bases each). This CDR3 comprises 13 residues. With 3 bases removed from V and 5 bases from J, the gap between germline ends came to 10 bases. Germline lookup yields CDR1 SGHTA and CDR2 FQGTGA. The DNA of the CDR3 is TGTGCCAGCAGCTTCAGGGGAGGTGAGACCCAGTACTTC. Encoded protein: CASSFRGGETQYF.

J is TRBJ2-7 and V is TRBV5-8; D is possibly TRBD1 (6 bases). CDR3 length: 13 amino acids. V was trimmed by 6 bases and J by 0 bases, leaving 10 bases between them. Germline loops: CDR1 SGHTS, CDR2 YDEGEE. CDR3 sequence: CASTRGPSYEQYF. The CDR3 nucleotides are TGTGCCAGCACCAGGGGTCCCTCCTACGAGCAGTACTTC.

The rearrangement joins TRBV7-6 to TRBJ2-1, with 11 bases matching TRBD2. The V and J ends lost 7 bases and 4 bases, in that order; junction bases with no gene match: 6. Germline V gene lookup returns CDR1 SGHVS and CDR2 FNYEAQ. The CDR3 runs to 15 residues. The CDR3 here is CASTTSGGLYNEQFF. CDR3 DNA sequence: TGTGCCAGCACCACTAGCGGGGGCCTTTACAATGAGCAGTTCTTC.

This chain links TRBV30 with TRBJ2-4; D call uncertain. The V end lost 8 bases, the J end lost 12 bases, and 14 bases lay between the germline ends. The CDR3 spans 10 residues. Germline lookup yields CDR1 GTSNPN and CDR2 SVGIG (reference sequence). CDR3 sequence reads: CAVGQIDQYF. CDR3 DNA: TGTGCCGTTGGGCAAATCGATCAGTACTTC.

The chain combines TRBV5-6 with TRBJ1-1; the match to TRBD1 covers 7 bases. This CDR3 is built from 13 residues. V lost 4 bases to trimming and J lost 7 bases; unmatched junction nucleotides: 7. Germline values: CDR1 SGHDT, CDR2 YYEEEE. The CDR3 region is CASSVQGSDEAFF. CDR3 DNA: TGTGCCAGCAGCGTACAGGGGAGCGATGAAGCTTTCTTT. The full variable domain, with the rest looked up from reference TRBV5-6 and TRBJ1-1, is DAGVTQSPTHLIKTRGQQVTLRCSPKSGHDTVSWYQQALGQGPQFIFQYYEEEERQRGNFPDRFSGHQFPNYSSELNVNALLLGDSALYLCASSVQGSDEAFFGQGTRLTVV.

The chain combines TRBV9 with TRBJ2-7; TRBD1 aligns across 9 bases. The V gene's germline CDR1 is SGDLS and CDR2 YYNGEE. The V gene end was trimmed by 3 bases and the J gene end by 5 bases; junction bases not matched to a gene: 3. This CDR3 has 13 amino acids. The CDR3 region has the DNA TGTGCCAGCAGCGGCGACAGGGGGAACGAGCAGTACTTC. The encoded protein is CASSGDRGNEQYF.

The chain combines TRBV5-4 with TRBJ1-3; TRBD1 might be the D (5 bases). Trimming left V 4 bases short and J 3 bases short, with 17 bases between. The CDR3 is made up of 16 amino acids. CDR1 is SGHNT and CDR2 is YYREEE in the germline V gene (reference sequence). CDR3 DNA sequence: TGTGCCAGCAGCCGCTATGGGGGAAGGGATGGAAACACCATATATTTT. It is translated as CASSRYGGRDGNTIYF. Full variable domain (rest looked up from reference TRBV5-4 and TRBJ1-3): ETGVTQSPTHLIKTRGQQVTLRCSSQSGHNTVSWYQQALGQGPQFIFQYYREEENGRGNFPPRFSGLQFPNYSSELNVNALELDDSALYLCASSRYGGRDGNTIYFGEGSWLTVV.

The genes are TRBV7-6 and TRBJ2-1, with D perhaps TRBD1 or TRBD2 (6 bases each). The germline V and J ends were trimmed by 1 base and 9 bases, with 10 bases remaining between them. Germline V gene lookup returns CDR1 SGHVS and CDR2 FNYEAQ. This CDR3 has 13 amino acids. CDR3 in amino acids: CASSLGGAGEQFF. The CDR3 bases are TGTGCCAGCAGCTTAGGGGGGGCCGGTGAGCAGTTCTTC.

V gene TRBV4-3 combines with J gene TRBJ2-1; tentatively, D is TRBD1 or TRBD2 (6 bases each). CDR3 size: 17 residues. CDR1 and CDR2 from the germline V gene are LGHNA and YSLEER. With 1 base removed from V and 2 bases from J, the gap between germline ends came to 15 bases. CDR3 amino acids: CASSQGLGGQAYNEQFF. Written as DNA, the CDR3 is TGCGCCAGCAGCCAAGGGTTGGGGGGCCAAGCCTACAATGAGCAGTTCTTC.

The chain combines TRBV7-3 with TRBJ2-1; possible D gene TRBD2, 5 bases. Germline V gene data show CDR1 as SGHTA and CDR2 as FQGTGA. Trimming removed 5 bases at V and 10 bases at J, with 9 bases between. This CDR3 region has 11 residues. The CDR3 spells CASSQSGEQFF. DNA for the CDR3: TGTGCCAGCAGCCAATCGGGGGAGCAGTTCTTC.

The rearrangement links TRBV7-6 to TRBJ1-3; the match to TRBD1 covers 7 bases. From germline, CDR1 is SGHVS and CDR2 FNYEAQ. The CDR3 consists of 14 residues. With 3 bases clipped from V and 6 bases from J, the junction kept 5 bases outside the gene matches. For the CDR3, the DNA is TGTGCCAGCAGCTTCCGACAGGGCGCAAACACCATATATTTT. Translation: CASSFRQGANTIYF. Filled out from reference TRBV7-6 and TRBJ1-3, the complete variable domain reads GAGVSQSPRYKVTKRGQDVALRCDPISGHVSLYWYRQALGQGPEFLTYFNYEAQQDKSGLPNDRFSAERPEGSISTLTIQRTEQRDSAMYRCASSFRQGANTIYFGEGSWLTVV.

This chain uses TRBV19 with TRBJ2-7; a weak D match, TRBD1 (6 bases). Germline lookup yields CDR1 LNHDA and CDR2 SQIVND (reference sequence). V lost 7 bases and J lost 2, with 15 bases in between. The CDR3 runs 14 residues. The CDR3 sequence: CASTKTGSPYEQYF. As DNA, the CDR3 is TGTGCCAGTACCAAGACAGGATCACCCTACGAGCAGTACTTC.